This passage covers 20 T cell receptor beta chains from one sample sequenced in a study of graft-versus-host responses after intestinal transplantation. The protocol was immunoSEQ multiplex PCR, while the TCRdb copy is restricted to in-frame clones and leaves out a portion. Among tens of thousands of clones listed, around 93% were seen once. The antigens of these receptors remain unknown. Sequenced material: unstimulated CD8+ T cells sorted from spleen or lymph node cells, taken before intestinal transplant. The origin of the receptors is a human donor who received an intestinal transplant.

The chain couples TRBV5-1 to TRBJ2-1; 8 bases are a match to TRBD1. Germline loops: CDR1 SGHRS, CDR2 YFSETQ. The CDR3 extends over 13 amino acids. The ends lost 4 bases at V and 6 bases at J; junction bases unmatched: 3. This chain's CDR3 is CASSPGTGNEQFF. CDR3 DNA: TGCGCCAGCAGCCCGGGGACAGGCAATGAGCAGTTCTTC. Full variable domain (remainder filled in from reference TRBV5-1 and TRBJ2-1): KAGVTQTPRYLIKTRGQQVTLSCSPISGHRSVSWYQQTPGQGLQFLFEYFSETQRNKGNFPGRFSGRQFSNSRSEMNVSTLELGDSALYLCASSPGTGNEQFFGPGTRLTVL.

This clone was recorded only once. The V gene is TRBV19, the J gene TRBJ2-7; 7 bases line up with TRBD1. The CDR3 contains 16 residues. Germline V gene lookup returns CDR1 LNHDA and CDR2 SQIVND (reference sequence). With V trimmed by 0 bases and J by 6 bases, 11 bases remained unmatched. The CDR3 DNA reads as TGTGCCAGTAGTATAGACTCGACAGGGATCCTTTCCGAGCAGTACTTC. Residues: CASSIDSTGILSEQYF.

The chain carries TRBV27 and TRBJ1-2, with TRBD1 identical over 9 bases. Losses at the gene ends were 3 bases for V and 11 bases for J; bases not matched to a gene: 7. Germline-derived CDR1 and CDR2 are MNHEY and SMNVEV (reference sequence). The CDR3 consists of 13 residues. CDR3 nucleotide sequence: TGTGCCAGCAGTTTTATTACAGGGGGCTTTTACACCTTC. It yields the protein CASSFITGGFYTF.

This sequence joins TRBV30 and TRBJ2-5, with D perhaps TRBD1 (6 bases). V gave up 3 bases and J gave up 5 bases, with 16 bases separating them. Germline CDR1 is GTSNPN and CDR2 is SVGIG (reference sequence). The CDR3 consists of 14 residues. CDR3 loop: CAWRVEKGGETQYF. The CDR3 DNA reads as TGTGCCTGGAGGGTAGAAAAAGGGGGTGAGACCCAGTACTTC.

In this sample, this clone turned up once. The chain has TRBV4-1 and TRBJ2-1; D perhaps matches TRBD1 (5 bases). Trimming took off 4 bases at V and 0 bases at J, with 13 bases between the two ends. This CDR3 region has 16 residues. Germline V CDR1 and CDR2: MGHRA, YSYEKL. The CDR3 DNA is TGCGCCAGCAGCCCCAGGACACCGAGCTCCTACAATGAGCAGTTCTTC. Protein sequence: CASSPRTPSSYNEQFF.

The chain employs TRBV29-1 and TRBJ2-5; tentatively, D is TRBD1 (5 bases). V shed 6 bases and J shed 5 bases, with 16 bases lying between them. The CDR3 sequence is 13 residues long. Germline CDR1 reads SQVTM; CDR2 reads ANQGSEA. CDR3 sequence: CSVPQDTDETQYF. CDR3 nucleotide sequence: TGCAGCGTCCCGCAGGACACCGACGAGACCCAGTACTTC.

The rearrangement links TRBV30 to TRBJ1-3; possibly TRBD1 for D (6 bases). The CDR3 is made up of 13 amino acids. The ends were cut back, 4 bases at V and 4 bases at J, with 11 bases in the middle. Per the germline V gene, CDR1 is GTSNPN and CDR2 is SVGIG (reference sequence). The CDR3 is CAWNGGAGNTIYF. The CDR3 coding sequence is TGTGCCTGGAATGGGGGGGCCGGAAACACCATATATTTT. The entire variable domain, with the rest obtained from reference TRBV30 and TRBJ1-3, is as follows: SQTIHQWPATLVQPVGSPLSLECTVEGTSNPNLYWYRQAAGRGLQLLFYSVGIGQISSEVPQNLSASRPQDRQFILSSKKLLLSDSGFYLCAWNGGAGNTIYFGEGSWLTVV.

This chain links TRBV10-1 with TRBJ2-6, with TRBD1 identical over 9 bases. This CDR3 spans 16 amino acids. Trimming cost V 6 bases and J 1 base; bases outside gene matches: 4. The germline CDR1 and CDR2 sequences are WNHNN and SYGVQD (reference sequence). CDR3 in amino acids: CASRGTGMSGANVLTF. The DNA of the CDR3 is TGCGCCAGCAGAGGGACAGGGATGTCTGGGGCCAACGTCCTGACTTTC.

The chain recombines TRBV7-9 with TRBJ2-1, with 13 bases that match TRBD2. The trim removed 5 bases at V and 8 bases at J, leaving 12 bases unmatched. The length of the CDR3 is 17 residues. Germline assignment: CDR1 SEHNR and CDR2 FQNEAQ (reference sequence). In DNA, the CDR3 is TGTGCCAGCAGCACCACTGGACTAGCGGGAGTCGGAGATGAGCAGTTCTTC. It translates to CASSTTGLAGVGDEQFF.

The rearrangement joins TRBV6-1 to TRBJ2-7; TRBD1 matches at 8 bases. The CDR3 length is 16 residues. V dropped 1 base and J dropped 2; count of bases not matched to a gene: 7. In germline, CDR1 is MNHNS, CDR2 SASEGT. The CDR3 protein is CASSEVGTGSPYEQYF. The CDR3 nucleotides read TGTGCCAGCAGTGAAGTAGGGACAGGATCCCCCTACGAGCAGTACTTC.

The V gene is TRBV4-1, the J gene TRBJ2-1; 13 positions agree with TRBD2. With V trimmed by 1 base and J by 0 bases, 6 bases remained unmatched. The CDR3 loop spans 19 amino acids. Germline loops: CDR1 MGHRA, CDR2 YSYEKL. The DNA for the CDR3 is TGCGCCAGCAGCCAAGGACTAGCGGGAGGACCCAGCTCCTACAATGAGCAGTTCTTC. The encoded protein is CASSQGLAGGPSSYNEQFF.

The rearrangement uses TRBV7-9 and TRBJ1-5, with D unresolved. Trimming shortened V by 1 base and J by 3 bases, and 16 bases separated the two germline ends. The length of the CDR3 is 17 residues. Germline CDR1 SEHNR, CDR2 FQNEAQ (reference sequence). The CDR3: CASSLGQDGRDNQPQHF. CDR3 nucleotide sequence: TGTGCCAGCAGCTTAGGACAAGACGGCCGAGACAATCAGCCCCAGCATTTT.

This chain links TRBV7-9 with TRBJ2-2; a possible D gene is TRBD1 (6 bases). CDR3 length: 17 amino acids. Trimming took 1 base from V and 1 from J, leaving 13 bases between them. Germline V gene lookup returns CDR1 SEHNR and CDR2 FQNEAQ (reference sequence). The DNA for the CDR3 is TGTGCCAGCAGCTTAGGGAGTGGGACACAGAACACCGGGGAGCTGTTTTTT. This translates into CASSLGSGTQNTGELFF.

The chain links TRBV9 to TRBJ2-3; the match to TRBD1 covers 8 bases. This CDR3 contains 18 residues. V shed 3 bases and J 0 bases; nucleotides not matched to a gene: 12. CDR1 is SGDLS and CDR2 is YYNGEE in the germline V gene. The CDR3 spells CASSGGQDLPLSTDTQYF. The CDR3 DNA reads TGTGCCAGCAGCGGGGGACAGGATCTACCCCTAAGCACAGATACGCAGTATTTT.

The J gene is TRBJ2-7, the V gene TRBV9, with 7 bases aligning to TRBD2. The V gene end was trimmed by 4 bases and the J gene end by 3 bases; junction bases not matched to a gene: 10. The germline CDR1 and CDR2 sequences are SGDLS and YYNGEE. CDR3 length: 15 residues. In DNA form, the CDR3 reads TGTGCCAGCAGCCCATGGGTCACGGGAGGCTACGAGCAGTACTTC. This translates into CASSPWVTGGYEQYF.

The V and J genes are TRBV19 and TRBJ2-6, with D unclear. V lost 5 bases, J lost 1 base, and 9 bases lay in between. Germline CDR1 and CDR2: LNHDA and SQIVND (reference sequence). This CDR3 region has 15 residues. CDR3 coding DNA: TGTGCCAGTAGTCCTATCCCGTCTGGGGCCAACGTCCTGACTTTC. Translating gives CASSPIPSGANVLTF. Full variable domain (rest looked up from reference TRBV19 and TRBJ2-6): DGGITQSPKYLFRKEGQNVTLSCEQNLNHDAMYWYRQDPGQGLRLIYYSQIVNDFQKGDIAEGYSVSREKKESFPLTVTSAQKNPTAFYLCASSPIPSGANVLTFGAGSRLTVL.

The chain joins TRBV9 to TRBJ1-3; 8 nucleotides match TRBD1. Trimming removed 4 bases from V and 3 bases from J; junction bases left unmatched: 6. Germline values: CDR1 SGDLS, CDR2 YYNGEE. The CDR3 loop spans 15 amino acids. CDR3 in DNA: TGTGCCAGCAGCAAAGGACAGGGTGGTGGAAACACCATATATTTT. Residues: CASSKGQGGGNTIYF. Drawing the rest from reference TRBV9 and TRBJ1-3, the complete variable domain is DSGVTQTPKHLITATGQRVTLRCSPRSGDLSVYWYQQSLDQGLQFLIQYYNGEERAKGNILERFSAQQFPDLHSELNLSSLELGDSALYFCASSKGQGGGNTIYFGEGSWLTVV.

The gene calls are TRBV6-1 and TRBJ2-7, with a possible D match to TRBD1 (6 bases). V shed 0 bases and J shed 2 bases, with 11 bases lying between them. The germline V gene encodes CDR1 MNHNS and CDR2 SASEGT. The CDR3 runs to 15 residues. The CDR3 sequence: CASSEAYRGTYEQYF. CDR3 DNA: TGTGCCAGCAGTGAAGCTTATAGGGGGACCTACGAGCAGTACTTC.

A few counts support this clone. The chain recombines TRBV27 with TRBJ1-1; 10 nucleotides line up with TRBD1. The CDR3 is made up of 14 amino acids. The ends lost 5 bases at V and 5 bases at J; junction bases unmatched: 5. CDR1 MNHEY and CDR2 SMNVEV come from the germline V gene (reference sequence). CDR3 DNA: TGTGCCAGCAGTGCAGACAGGGGGCAAACTGAAGCTTTCTTT. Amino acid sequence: CASSADRGQTEAFF.

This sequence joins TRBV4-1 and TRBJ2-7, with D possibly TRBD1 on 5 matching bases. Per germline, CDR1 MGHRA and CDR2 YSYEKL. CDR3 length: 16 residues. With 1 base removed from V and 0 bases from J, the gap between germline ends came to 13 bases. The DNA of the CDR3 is TGCGCCAGCAGCCAAGTTTATTCCGACAGCTCCTACGAGCAGTACTTC. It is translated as CASSQVYSDSSYEQYF.